The 26 T cell receptor beta chains below were found in one sample sequenced in a study of T cells in women clearing cervical HPV infection. Only in-frame clones appear in the TCRdb table, and some are missing; sequencing was by immunoSEQ multiplex PCR. The listing records fewer than 40,000 clones. Source material: blood buffy coat. These receptor sequences come from a woman aged 18-69 years with a cervical HPV16 infection that either progressed to CIN3+ or cleared (not recorded which).

About this clone: The CDR3 end lies 3 residues beyond the end of the read and is filled in from the germline J gene. The V and J genes are TRBV7-9 and TRBJ2-7, with TRBD2 identical over 7 bases. Germline CDR1 reads SEHNR; CDR2 reads FQNEAQ (reference sequence). V lost 5 bases, J lost 0 bases, and 7 bases stayed unmatched. The CDR3 runs 15 residues. The sequenced CDR3 bases are TGTGCCAGCAGCCTCACTAGCGACGGCTCCTACGAG. Translation gives CASSLTSDGSYE. The complete CDR3 sequence is CASSLTSDGSYEQYF.

Partial CDR3 DNA: TGCAGCGTAGTACAGGGGGCCTACGAG. Amino acid sequence: CSVVQGAYE. The entire CDR3 reads CSVVQGAYEQYF. The V call is TRBV29-1, the J call TRBJ2-7, with 8 bases matching TRBD1. The sequence runs out 3 residues before the end of the CDR3; the remainder is reconstructed from the germline J gene. Germline CDR1 and CDR2: SQVTM and ANQGSEA. Losses at the gene ends were 6 bases for V and 2 bases for J; bases not matched to a gene: 3. This CDR3 has 12 residues.

As to this clone: The CDR3 end lies 3 residues beyond the end of the read and is filled in from the germline J gene. This sequence joins TRBV18 and TRBJ2-7; 9 bases agree with TRBD1. The CDR3 contains 14 residues. Germline lookup yields CDR1 KGHSH and CDR2 LQKENI. The V gene end was trimmed by 1 base and the J gene end by 3 bases; junction bases not matched to a gene: 1. CDR3 DNA (partial): TGTGCCAGCTCACCACGGGACAGGGTCTACGAG. It codes for CASSPRDRVYE. The CDR3 as a whole reads CASSPRDRVYEQYF.

Remarks on this clone: The read halts 3 residues ahead of the CDR3 end, with the missing end drawn from the germline J gene. The V gene is TRBV29-1, the J gene TRBJ1-1, with no clear D. CDR1 is SQVTM, CDR2 ANQGSEA, per germline. Trimming shortened V by 1 base and J by 1 base, and 10 bases separated the two germline ends. The CDR3 is made up of 14 amino acids. The CDR3 loop is CSVEARVSNTEAFF. The DNA read from the CDR3 is TGCAGCGTTGAAGCACGGGTCTCGAACACTGAA.

A note on this clone: The read ends 3 residues before the CDR3 terminus; that terminus is restored from the germline J gene. V gene TRBV7-9 combines with J gene TRBJ1-2, with a possible D match to TRBD1 (5 bases). Looked up from germline, CDR1 is SEHNR and CDR2 is FQNEAQ (reference sequence). The V gene lost 1 base and the J gene lost 4 bases, with 10 bases spanning the gap. This CDR3 is 14 amino acids long. CDR3 in amino acids: CASSLVDSLYGYTF. The CDR3 DNA, read in part, is TGTGCCAGCAGCTTAGTCGACAGCCTCTATGGC.

As for this clone: The CDR3 end is not reached by the read, which stops 3 residues before it; the germline J gene fills it in. The chain employs TRBV20-1 and TRBJ1-4; 7 bases are a match to TRBD1. The V gene's germline CDR1 is DFQATT and CDR2 SNEGSKA (reference sequence). This CDR3 has 12 amino acids. With 5 bases clipped from V and 8 bases from J, the junction kept 5 bases outside the gene matches. The CDR3 DNA, read in part, is TGCAGTGCTCCTCAACAGGGGGAAAAA. Amino acid sequence: CSAPQQGEK. The complete CDR3 reads CSAPQQGEKLFF.

Regarding this clone: The read stops 3 residues short of the end of the CDR3; the missing end is completed from the germline J gene. The rearrangement links TRBV12-5 to TRBJ1-1; 7 nucleotides align to TRBD1. CDR3 length equals 13 residues. V was pared by 9 bases and J by 0 bases, with 4 bases of the junction left unmatched. Per the germline V gene, CDR1 is LGHNT and CDR2 is FRNRAP. The chain's CDR3 is CARAGQMNTEAFF. Incomplete CDR3 DNA: TGTGCTAGAGCGGGACAGATGAACACTGAA.

As regards this clone: The sequence runs out 3 residues before the end of the CDR3; the remainder is reconstructed from the germline J gene. This chain links TRBV27 with TRBJ1-4; a weak D match, TRBD1 (6 bases). Germline V CDR1 and CDR2: MNHEY, SMNVEV (reference sequence). V was shortened by 5 bases and J by 7 bases, with 23 bases between the two germline ends. The CDR3 loop spans 17 amino acids. The CDR3 here is CASSAWGTGGGGEKLFF. CDR3 DNA (partial): TGTGCCAGCAGTGCTTGGGGAACAGGAGGGGGGGGTGAAAAA. The variable domain in full, completed from reference TRBV27 and TRBJ1-4, reads EAQVTQNPRYLITVTGKKLTVTCSQNMNHEYMSWYRQDPGLGLRQIYYSMNVEVTDKGDVPEGYKVSRKEKRNFPLILESPSPNQTSLYFCASSAWGTGGGGEKLFFGSGTQLSVL.

Of note for this clone: The read ends 3 residues shy of where the CDR3 ends; the end is completed using the germline J gene. V and J are TRBV11-2 and TRBJ2-7, with 10 bases identical to TRBD2. V shed 0 bases, J shed 4 bases, and the junction held 0 bases outside the gene matches. The CDR3 covers 14 residues. Germline lookup yields CDR1 SGHAT and CDR2 FQNNGV. The CDR3 loop reads CASSLEAGGYEQYF. The sequenced CDR3 bases are TGTGCCAGCAGCTTAGAAGCGGGGGGGTACGAG.

On this clone: The read terminates 3 residues ahead of where the CDR3 ends, so the germline J gene completes it. The genes are TRBV5-4 and TRBJ1-2; 7 bases agree with TRBD1. Germline V CDR1 and CDR2: SGHNT, YYREEE (reference sequence). V lost 5 bases, J lost 3 bases, and 7 bases stayed unmatched. This CDR3 comprises 14 residues. The CDR3 DNA, read in part, is TGTGCCAGCAGATCCAGGGGGTCCGACTATGGC. It specifies CASRSRGSDYG. The full CDR3 reads CASRSRGSDYGYTF. Complete variable domain (other parts from reference TRBV5-4 and TRBJ1-2): ETGVTQSPTHLIKTRGQQVTLRCSSQSGHNTVSWYQQALGQGPQFIFQYYREEENGRGNFPPRFSGLQFPNYSSELNVNALELDDSALYLCASRSRGSDYGYTFGSGTRLTVV.

With respect to this clone: The CDR3 extends 3 residues past the end of the read, so its final part is completed from the germline J gene. The chain employs TRBV20-1 and TRBJ2-7; 12 bases match TRBD1. V lost 0 bases and J lost 6; bases outside the gene matches: 6. Germline-derived CDR1 and CDR2 are DFQATT and SNEGSKA (reference sequence). This CDR3 region has 15 residues. The CDR3 sequence: CSARDPGTGGGEQYF. The covered CDR3 bases are TGCAGTGCTAGAGACCCCGGGACAGGGGGCGGCGAG.

On this clone: Read sequence stops 3 residues before the CDR3 end, and the germline J gene provides the missing end. This chain uses TRBV19 with TRBJ1-1; perhaps TRBD1 as D (5 bases). Germline assignment: CDR1 LNHDA and CDR2 SQIVND (reference sequence). There are 12 residues in the CDR3. CDR3 DNA, as far as it was read: TGTGCCAGTAGTATCGGCAGGGAGGTT. This encodes CASSIGREV. The entire CDR3 reads CASSIGREVAFF.

A note on this clone: The sequence runs out 3 residues before the end of the CDR3; the remainder is reconstructed from the germline J gene. The chain carries TRBV20-1 and TRBJ1-6, with 8 positions matching TRBD1. The length of the CDR3 is 14 residues. Germline V lookup: CDR1 DFQATT, CDR2 SNEGSKA (reference sequence). Unmatched junction bases numbered 5, after V lost 3 bases and J lost 7 bases. The CDR3 DNA, read in part, is TGCAGTGCTAGGGAGGACAGGGAGAATTCACCC. Protein product: CSAREDRENSP. The CDR3 reads in full as CSAREDRENSPLHF.

Details on this clone: The read stops 3 residues short of the end of the CDR3; the missing end is completed from the germline J gene. The chain uses TRBV28 and TRBJ1-1; D ambiguous. Germline CDR1 and CDR2: MDHEN and SYDVKM. The germline V and J ends were trimmed by 7 bases and 0 bases, with 12 bases remaining between them. This CDR3 spans 14 amino acids. The DNA read from the CDR3 is TGTGCCAGCACCCCCCACGGGGTGAACACTGAA. Translation gives CASTPHGVNTE. The CDR3 in its entirety is CASTPHGVNTEAFF.

For this clone: The CDR3 end is not reached by the read, which stops 3 residues before it; the germline J gene fills it in. The rearrangement joins TRBV20-1 to TRBJ2-3; the D is unclear. From germline, CDR1 is DFQATT and CDR2 SNEGSKA (reference sequence). V shed 0 bases and J shed 4 bases, with 17 bases lying between them. The CDR3 spans 16 residues. CDR3 sequence reads: CSARDLPAGKSDTQYF. CDR3 DNA, as far as it was read: TGCAGTGCTAGAGATTTGCCAGCAGGAAAATCAGATACG.

Comments on this clone: Sequencing ends 3 residues short of the CDR3 end; the germline J gene provides the rest. This chain uses TRBV19 with TRBJ1-1, with D possibly being TRBD1 (5 bases). The CDR3 has 14 residues. The V end lost 3 bases, the J end lost 1 base, and 9 bases lay between the germline ends. The germline gives CDR1 LNHDA, CDR2 SQIVND (reference sequence). The CDR3: CASSMRQPNTEAFF. The part of the CDR3 DNA that was read is TGTGCCAGTAGTATGAGACAGCCGAACACTGAA. Complete variable domain (other parts from reference TRBV19 and TRBJ1-1): DGGITQSPKYLFRKEGQNVTLSCEQNLNHDAMYWYRQDPGQGLRLIYYSQIVNDFQKGDIAEGYSVSREKKESFPLTVTSAQKNPTAFYLCASSMRQPNTEAFFGQGTRLTVV.

As concerns this clone: The read ends 3 residues before the CDR3 terminus; that terminus is restored from the germline J gene. The J gene is TRBJ2-7, the V gene TRBV7-8, with TRBD1 as a possible D gene (6 bases). This CDR3 contains 15 residues. Germline V gives CDR1 SGHVS, CDR2 FQNEAQ. With 5 bases removed from V and 5 bases from J, the gap between germline ends came to 19 bases. CDR3 loop: CASSLLGQSPHEQYF. Partial CDR3 DNA: TGTGCCAGCAGCCTGCTCGGACAGTCCCCCCACGAG.

As regards this clone: The read finishes 3 residues shy of the CDR3 end, and the germline J gene is used to complete it. The V gene is TRBV6-2 or TRBV6-3, the J gene TRBJ1-5, with D maybe TRBD1 (6 bases). Germline V gene data show CDR1 as MNHEY and CDR2 as SVGEGT. The CDR3 is 15 residues long. Trimming took 7 bases from V and 5 from J, leaving 18 bases between them. CDR3 protein: CASTARGSSYQPQHF. The sequenced CDR3 bases are TGTGCCAGCACCGCCAGGGGCAGTTCCTATCAGCCC.

Details on this clone: Read coverage stops 3 residues before the CDR3 terminus; the germline J gene supplies the remainder. The chain is built from TRBV5-1 and TRBJ2-1, with 8 nucleotides matching TRBD2. The CDR3 is 17 residues long. The V gene's germline CDR1 is SGHRS and CDR2 YFSETQ. V was clipped by 4 bases and J by 2 bases; unmatched bases: 11. Partial CDR3 DNA: TGCGCCAGCAGCATTTCCCTAGCGGGTGGCACCTACAATGAG. Its translation is CASSISLAGGTYNE. The full CDR3 is CASSISLAGGTYNEQFF.

Turning to this clone: The read stops 3 residues short of the end of the CDR3; the missing end is completed from the germline J gene. The genes are TRBV2 and TRBJ2-7; 11 nucleotides match TRBD1. The junction had 4 bases not matched to a gene; V was cut back by 5 bases and J by 4 bases. This CDR3 is 14 amino acids long. Germline V gene data show CDR1 as SNHLY and CDR2 as FYNNEI. Partial CDR3 DNA: TGTGCCAGCAGTCGGACAGGGGGCGTGTACGAG. Its translation: CASSRTGGVYE. The whole CDR3 sequence is CASSRTGGVYEQYF.

As concerns this clone: The read terminates 3 residues before the CDR3 end, so the remaining end is supplied by the germline J gene. This chain uses TRBV6-4 with TRBJ2-5; 10 bases align to TRBD2. With 5 bases clipped from V and 2 bases from J, the junction kept 5 bases outside the gene matches. This CDR3 comprises 15 residues. The germline gives CDR1 MRHNA, CDR2 SNTAGT. The sequenced part of the CDR3 DNA is TGTGCCAGCAGTCCTAGCGGGGGTGGTCAAGAGACC. It is translated as CASSPSGGGQET. The complete CDR3 sequence is CASSPSGGGQETQYF.

Of note for this clone: The read ends 3 residues early relative to the CDR3; the germline J gene fills the gap. This chain connects TRBV5-1 to TRBJ1-1; the D gene is possibly TRBD1 (6 bases). V lost 5 bases to trimming and J lost 1 base, with 15 bases between them. CDR3 length: 15 residues. Germline lookup yields CDR1 SGHRS and CDR2 YFSETQ. The CDR3 bases that were read are TGCGCCAGCAGACCGCGGGGGCGGGCGAACACTGAA. Translation gives CASRPRGRANTE. The entire CDR3 protein reads CASRPRGRANTEAFF.

Details on this clone: The read terminates 3 residues ahead of where the CDR3 ends, so the germline J gene completes it. The chain links TRBV28 to TRBJ2-5; D is ambiguous. CDR3 length: 15 amino acids. V gave up 6 bases and J gave up 5 bases, with 19 bases separating them. Germline CDR1 and CDR2: MDHEN and SYDVKM. This chain's CDR3 is CASSPFGSQGETQYF. The covered CDR3 bases are TGTGCCAGCAGCCCGTTCGGTTCACAAGGGGAGACC.

As concerns this clone: The read ends 3 residues before the CDR3 terminus; that terminus is restored from the germline J gene. The V call is TRBV5-6, the J call TRBJ2-1; no reliable D call. Trimming cost V 3 bases and J 8 bases, with 9 bases left between them. The CDR3 is 12 amino acids. The germline gives CDR1 SGHDT, CDR2 YYEEEE. The CDR3 bases that were read are TGTGCCAGCAGCTCCGTTTGGCATGAG. As protein: CASSSVWHE. The whole CDR3 region reads CASSSVWHEQFF.

This clone ranks as medium-sized in terms of frequency. The read ends 3 residues early relative to the CDR3; the germline J gene fills the gap. V gene TRBV2 combines with J gene TRBJ1-2; TRBD1 agrees at 8 bases. Per germline, CDR1 SNHLY and CDR2 FYNNEI. This CDR3 region has 14 residues. Germline trimming cut 3 bases from V and 6 bases from J; bases unmatched to any gene: 6. CDR3 sequence: CASSDRRTGHGYTF. The DNA read from the CDR3 is TGTGCCAGCAGTGACCGACGGACAGGGCATGGC.

To note about this clone: The read ends 3 residues early relative to the CDR3; the germline J gene fills the gap. The chain is built from TRBV20-1 and TRBJ2-1; 14 bases match TRBD2. The germline CDR1 and CDR2 sequences are DFQATT and SNEGSKA (reference sequence). With V trimmed by 6 bases and J by 7 bases, 5 bases remained unmatched. The CDR3 covers 14 residues. The CDR3 sequence: CSAPGLAGANEQFF. The covered CDR3 bases are TGCAGTGCCCCGGGACTAGCGGGGGCTAATGAG.